This T cell receptor (beta chain) is from a study of vaccination and CD4 T cells after COVID-19. This clonotype was seen a few times. Its antigen is still unknown. The Oncomine TCR Beta short-read assay was applied to DNA of cultured CD4+ T cells. Genomic DNA was extracted from cultured CD4+ T cells. TCRdb redid the calling of the PCR reads with MiXCR, one entry per CDR3 protein. The sample has about 11,000 distinct CDR3 sequences, approximately 50% seen once; the top ten hold about an eighth. Trimming removed 0 bases from V and 1 base from J, with 11 bases in between. Looked up from germline, CDR1 is DFQATT and CDR2 is SNEGSKA (reference sequence). CDR3 length: 15 amino acids. Treatment specified: roughly nine-day PBMC culture with coronavirus spike peptide pools or control peptides (ViraFEST assay). Study-wide points: Convalescent patients' median share of reactive clones seen only post-vaccination was over 65%.

The sequenced sample consisted of CD4+ T cells from blood, cultured in vitro. The sequence came from a human donor who had recovered from COVID-19. The rearrangement joins TRBV20-1 to TRBJ2-3, with D perhaps assigned TRBD1 or TRBD2 (5 bases each). As DNA, the CDR3 is TGCAGTGCTAGAGATCTGGGACGCCGCACAGATACGCAGTATTTT. Protein sequence: CSARDLGRRTDTQYF.